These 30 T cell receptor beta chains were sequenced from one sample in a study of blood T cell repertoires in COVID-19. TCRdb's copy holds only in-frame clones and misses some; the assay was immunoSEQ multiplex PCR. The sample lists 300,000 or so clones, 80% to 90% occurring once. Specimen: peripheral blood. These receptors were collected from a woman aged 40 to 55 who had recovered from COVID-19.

In DNA, the CDR3 is TGTGCCAGCAGTGAATCGTCGAGGCAGAACACTGAAGCTTTCTTT. Its protein product is CASSESSRQNTEAFF. The chain couples TRBV25-1 to TRBJ1-1; D call uncertain. The CDR3 has 15 amino acids. Germline CDR1 reads MGHDK; CDR2 reads SYGVNS. V was shortened by 1 base and J by 1 base, with 10 bases between the two germline ends.

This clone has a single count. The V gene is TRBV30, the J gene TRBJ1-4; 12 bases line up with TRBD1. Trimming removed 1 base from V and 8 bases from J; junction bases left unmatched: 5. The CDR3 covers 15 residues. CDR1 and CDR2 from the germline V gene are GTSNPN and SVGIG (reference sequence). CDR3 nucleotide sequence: TGTGCCTGGAGTGGCGGAGGGACAGGGGGCGAAAAACTGTTTTTT. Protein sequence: CAWSGGGTGGEKLFF.

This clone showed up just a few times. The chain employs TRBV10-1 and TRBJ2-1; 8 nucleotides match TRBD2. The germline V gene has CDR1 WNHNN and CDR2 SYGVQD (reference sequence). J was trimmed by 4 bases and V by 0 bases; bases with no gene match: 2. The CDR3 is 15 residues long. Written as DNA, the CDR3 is TGCGCCAGCAGTGAGTCAGCGGGGGAATACAATGAGCAGTTCTTC. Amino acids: CASSESAGEYNEQFF.

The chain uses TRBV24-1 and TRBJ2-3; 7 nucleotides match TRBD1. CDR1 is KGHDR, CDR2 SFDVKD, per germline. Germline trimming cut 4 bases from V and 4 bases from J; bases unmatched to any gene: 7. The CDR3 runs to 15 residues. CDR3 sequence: CATSDSTGWSDTQYF. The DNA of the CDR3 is TGTGCCACCAGTGACTCGACAGGGTGGTCAGATACGCAGTATTTT.

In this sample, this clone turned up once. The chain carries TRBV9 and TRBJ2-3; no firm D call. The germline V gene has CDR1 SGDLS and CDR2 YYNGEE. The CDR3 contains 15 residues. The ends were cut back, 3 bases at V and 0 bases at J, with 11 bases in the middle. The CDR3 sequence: CASSGWAASTDTQYF. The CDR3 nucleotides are TGTGCCAGCAGCGGTTGGGCTGCTAGCACAGATACGCAGTATTTT.

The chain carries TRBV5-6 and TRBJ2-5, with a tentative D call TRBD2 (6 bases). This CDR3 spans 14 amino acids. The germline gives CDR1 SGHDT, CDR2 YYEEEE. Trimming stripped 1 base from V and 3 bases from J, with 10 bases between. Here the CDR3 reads CASSLIKREETQYF. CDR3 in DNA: TGTGCCAGCAGCTTGATTAAGCGGGAAGAGACCCAGTACTTC.

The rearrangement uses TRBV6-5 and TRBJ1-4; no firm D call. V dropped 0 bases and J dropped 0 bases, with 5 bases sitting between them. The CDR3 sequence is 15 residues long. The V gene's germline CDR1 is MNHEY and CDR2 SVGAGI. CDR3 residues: CASSYSSATNEKLFF. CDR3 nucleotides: TGTGCCAGCAGTTACTCGAGTGCAACTAATGAAAAACTGTTTTTT.

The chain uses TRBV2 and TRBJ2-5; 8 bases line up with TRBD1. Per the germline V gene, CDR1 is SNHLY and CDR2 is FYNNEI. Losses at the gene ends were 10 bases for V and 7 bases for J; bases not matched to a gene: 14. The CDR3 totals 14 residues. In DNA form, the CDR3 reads TGTGCCACTCGACCGGGACAGGAGCATGTGACCCAGTACTTC. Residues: CATRPGQEHVTQYF.

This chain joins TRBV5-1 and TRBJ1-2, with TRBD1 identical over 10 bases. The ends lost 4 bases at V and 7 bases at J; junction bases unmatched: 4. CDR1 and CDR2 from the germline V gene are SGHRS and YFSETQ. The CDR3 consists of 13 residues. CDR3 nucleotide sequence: TGCGCCAGCAGCCTGGGACAGGGGTTTGGCTACACCTTC. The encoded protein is CASSLGQGFGYTF.

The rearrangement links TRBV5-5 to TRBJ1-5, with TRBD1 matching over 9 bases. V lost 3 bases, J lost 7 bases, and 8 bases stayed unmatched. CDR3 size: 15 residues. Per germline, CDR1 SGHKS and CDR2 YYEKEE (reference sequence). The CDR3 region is CASSSGQGEGQPQHF. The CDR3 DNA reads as TGTGCCAGCAGCTCGGGACAGGGAGAAGGCCAGCCCCAGCATTTT.

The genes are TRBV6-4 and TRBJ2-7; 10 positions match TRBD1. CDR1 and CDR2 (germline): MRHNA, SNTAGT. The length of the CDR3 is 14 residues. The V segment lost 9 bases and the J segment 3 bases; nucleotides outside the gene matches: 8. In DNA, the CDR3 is TGTGCCAGGGGGACAGGGGATGAGGGCTACGAGCAGTACTTC. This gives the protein CARGTGDEGYEQYF.

CDR3 sequence reads: CASSEWREVADTQYF. Written as DNA, the CDR3 is TGTGCCAGCAGTGAATGGAGGGAGGTCGCAGATACGCAGTATTTT. The genes are TRBV25-1 and TRBJ2-3; the D gene is possibly TRBD2 (6 bases). Germline V lookup: CDR1 MGHDK, CDR2 SYGVNS. This CDR3 is 15 amino acids long. Trimming shortened V by 1 base and J by 4 bases, and 12 bases separated the two germline ends.

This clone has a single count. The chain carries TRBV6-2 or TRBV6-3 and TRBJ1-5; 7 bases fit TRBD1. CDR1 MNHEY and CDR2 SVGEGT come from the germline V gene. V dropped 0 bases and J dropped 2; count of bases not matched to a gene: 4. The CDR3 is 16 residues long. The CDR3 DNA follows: TGTGCCAGCAGTTACTCGAGACAGGGTGGCAATCAGCCCCAGCATTTT. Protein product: CASSYSRQGGNQPQHF.

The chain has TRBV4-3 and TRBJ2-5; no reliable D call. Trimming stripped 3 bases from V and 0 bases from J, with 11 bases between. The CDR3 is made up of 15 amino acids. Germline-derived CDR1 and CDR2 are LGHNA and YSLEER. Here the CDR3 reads CASSQGLLYQETQYF. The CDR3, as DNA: TGCGCCAGCAGCCAGGGCTTACTGTACCAAGAGACCCAGTACTTC.

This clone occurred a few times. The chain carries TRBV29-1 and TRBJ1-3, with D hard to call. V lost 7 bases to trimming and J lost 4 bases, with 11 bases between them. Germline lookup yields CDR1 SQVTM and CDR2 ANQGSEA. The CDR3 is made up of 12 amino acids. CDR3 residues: CSAVTPGNTIYF. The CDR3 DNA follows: TGCAGCGCTGTCACTCCGGGAAACACCATATATTTT.

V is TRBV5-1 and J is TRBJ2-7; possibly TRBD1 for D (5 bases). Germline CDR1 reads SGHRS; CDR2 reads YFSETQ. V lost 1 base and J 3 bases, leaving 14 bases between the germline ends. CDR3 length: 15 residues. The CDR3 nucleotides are TGCGCCAGCAGCTTGTTGGCAGGGCTGGACTACGAGCAGTACTTC. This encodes CASSLLAGLDYEQYF.

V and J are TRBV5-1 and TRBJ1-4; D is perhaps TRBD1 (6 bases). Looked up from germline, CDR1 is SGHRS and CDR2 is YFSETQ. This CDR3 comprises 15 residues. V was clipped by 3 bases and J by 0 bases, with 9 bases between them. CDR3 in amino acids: CASSSGQSTNEKLFF. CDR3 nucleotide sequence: TGCGCCAGCAGCTCTGGACAGTCAACTAATGAAAAACTGTTTTTT.

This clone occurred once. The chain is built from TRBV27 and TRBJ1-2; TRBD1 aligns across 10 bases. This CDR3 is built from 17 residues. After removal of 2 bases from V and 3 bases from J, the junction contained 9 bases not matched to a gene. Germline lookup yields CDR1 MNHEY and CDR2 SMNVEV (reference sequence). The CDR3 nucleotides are TGTGCCAGCAGTTTAGGGACAGGGGCCCTTCGAGACTATGGCTACACCTTC. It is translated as CASSLGTGALRDYGYTF.

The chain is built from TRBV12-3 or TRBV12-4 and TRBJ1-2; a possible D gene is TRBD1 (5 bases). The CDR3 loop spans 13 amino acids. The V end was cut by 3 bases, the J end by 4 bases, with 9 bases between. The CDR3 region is CASSFQGGYGYTF. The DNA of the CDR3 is TGTGCCAGCAGTTTCCAGGGAGGCTATGGCTACACCTTC.

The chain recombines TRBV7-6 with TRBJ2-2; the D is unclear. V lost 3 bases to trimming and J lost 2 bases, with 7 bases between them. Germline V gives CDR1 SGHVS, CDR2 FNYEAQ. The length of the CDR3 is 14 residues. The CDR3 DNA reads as TGTGCCAGCAGCTTCTCGGGTAACACCGGGGAGCTGTTTTTT. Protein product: CASSFSGNTGELFF. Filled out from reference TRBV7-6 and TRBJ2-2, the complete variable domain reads GAGVSQSPRYKVTKRGQDVALRCDPISGHVSLYWYRQALGQGPEFLTYFNYEAQQDKSGLPNDRFSAERPEGSISTLTIQRTEQRDSAMYRCASSFSGNTGELFFGEGSRLTVL.

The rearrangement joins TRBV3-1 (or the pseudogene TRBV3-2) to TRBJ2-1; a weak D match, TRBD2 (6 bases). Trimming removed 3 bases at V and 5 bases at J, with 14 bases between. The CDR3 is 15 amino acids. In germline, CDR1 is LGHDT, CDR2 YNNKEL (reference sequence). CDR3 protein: CASSHLPAGNNEQFF. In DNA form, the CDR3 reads TGTGCCAGCAGCCACCTACCGGCGGGGAACAATGAGCAGTTCTTC.

The CDR3, as DNA: TGTGCCAGCAGCTTTTCGCCAGGCTATAACTATGGCTACACCTTC. Its translation: CASSFSPGYNYGYTF. The gene calls are TRBV12-1 and TRBJ1-2; no check of the table's D call, TRBD1, against the DNA was made. TRBV12-1 is a pseudogene locus. The CDR3 is made up of 15 amino acids.

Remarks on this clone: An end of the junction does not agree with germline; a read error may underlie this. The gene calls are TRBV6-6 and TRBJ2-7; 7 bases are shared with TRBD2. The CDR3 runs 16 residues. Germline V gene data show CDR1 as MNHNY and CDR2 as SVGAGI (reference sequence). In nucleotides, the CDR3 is TGTGCCAGCACTTACCTCCCGGGGGGTGACTCCTACGAGCAGTACTTC. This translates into CASTYLPGGDSYEQYF.

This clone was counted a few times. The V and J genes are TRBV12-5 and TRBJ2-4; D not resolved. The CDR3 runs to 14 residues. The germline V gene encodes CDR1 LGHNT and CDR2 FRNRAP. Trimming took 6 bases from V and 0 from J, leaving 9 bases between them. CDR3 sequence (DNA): TGTGCTAGTGGGGAGAATCTAGCCAAAAACATTCAGTACTTC. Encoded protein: CASGENLAKNIQYF.

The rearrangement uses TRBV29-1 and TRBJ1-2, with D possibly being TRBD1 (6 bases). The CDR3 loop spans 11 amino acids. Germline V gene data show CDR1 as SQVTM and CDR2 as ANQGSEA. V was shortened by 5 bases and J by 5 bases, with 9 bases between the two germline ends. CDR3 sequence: CSVPQGYGYTF. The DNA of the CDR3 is TGCAGCGTTCCCCAGGGGTATGGCTACACCTTC.

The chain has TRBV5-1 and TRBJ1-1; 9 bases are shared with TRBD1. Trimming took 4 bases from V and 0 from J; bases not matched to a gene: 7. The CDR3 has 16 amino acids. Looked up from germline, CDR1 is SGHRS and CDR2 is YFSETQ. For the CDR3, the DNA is TGCGCCAGCAGCCCCTTGACAGGGGGTTTGAACACTGAAGCTTTCTTT. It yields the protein CASSPLTGGLNTEAFF.

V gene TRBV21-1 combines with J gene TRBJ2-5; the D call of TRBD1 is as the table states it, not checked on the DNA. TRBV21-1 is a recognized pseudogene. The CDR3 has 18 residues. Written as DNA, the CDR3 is TGTGCCAGCAGCGAAAAGGGGGAGGAGGGGGACAGGGGAGAGACCCAGTACTTC. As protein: CASSEKGEEGDRGETQYF.

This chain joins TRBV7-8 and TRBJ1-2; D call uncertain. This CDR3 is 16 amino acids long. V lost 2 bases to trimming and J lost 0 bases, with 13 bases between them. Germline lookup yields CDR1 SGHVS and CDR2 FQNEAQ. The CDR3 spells CASSLMTPTTNYGYTF. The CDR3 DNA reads TGTGCCAGCAGCTTAATGACACCTACCACTAACTATGGCTACACCTTC. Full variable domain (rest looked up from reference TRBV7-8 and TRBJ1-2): GAGVSQSPRYKVAKRGQDVALRCDPISGHVSLFWYQQALGQGPEFLTYFQNEAQLDKSGLPSDRFFAERPEGSVSTLKIQRTQQEDSAVYLCASSLMTPTTNYGYTFGSGTRLTVV.

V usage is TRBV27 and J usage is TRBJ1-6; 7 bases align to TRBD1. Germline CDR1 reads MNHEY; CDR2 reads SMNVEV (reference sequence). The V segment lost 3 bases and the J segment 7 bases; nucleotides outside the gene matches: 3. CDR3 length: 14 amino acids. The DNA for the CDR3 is TGTGCCAGCAGTTTTGACAGGGCAAATTCACCCCTCCACTTT. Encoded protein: CASSFDRANSPLHF.

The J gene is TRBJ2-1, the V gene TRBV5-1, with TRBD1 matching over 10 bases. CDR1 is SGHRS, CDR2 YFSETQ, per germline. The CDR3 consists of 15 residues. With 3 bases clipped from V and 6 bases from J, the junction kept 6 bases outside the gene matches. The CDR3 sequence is CASSSTGTGVNEQFF. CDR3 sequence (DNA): TGCGCCAGCAGCTCAACCGGGACAGGGGTCAATGAGCAGTTCTTC.